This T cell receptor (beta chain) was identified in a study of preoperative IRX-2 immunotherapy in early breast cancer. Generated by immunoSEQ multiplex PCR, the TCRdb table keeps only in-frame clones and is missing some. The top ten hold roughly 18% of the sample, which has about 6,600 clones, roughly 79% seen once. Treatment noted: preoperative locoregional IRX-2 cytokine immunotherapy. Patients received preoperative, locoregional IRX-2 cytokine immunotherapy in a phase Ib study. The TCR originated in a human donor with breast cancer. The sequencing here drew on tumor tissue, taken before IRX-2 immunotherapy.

CDR3 region: CASDRPTNYGYTF. The CDR3 DNA sequence: TGTGCCAGCGACAGGCCAACTAACTATGGCTACACCTTC. The chain couples TRBV6-8 to TRBJ1-2; perhaps TRBD1 as D (6 bases). Germline CDR1 MNHGY, CDR2 SAAAGT. The ends were cut back, 8 bases at V and 0 bases at J, with 10 bases in the middle. The CDR3 extends over 13 amino acids.